This T cell receptor delta chain is drawn from a study of γδ T cells in repeated Plasmodium falciparum infection. With CATT, TCRdb re-called clones from the multiplex PCR reads. This table holds tens of thousands of delta-chain clones, 0.75% to 1% found once. Bulk repertoires came from Vgamma9/Vdelta2+ or Vdelta2-negative gammadelta T cells flow-sorted from PBMC. This clone was detected many times. Its antigen is still unknown. V shed 3 bases and J 3 bases; nucleotides not matched to a gene: 15. The CDR3 extends over 20 amino acids. Looked up from germline, CDR1 is TSWWSYY and CDR2 is QGS. Study outcomes and limitations: Vgamma9/Vdelta2+ T cells showed a stable polyclonal repertoire with shared TCRgamma sequences.

The sequence derives from a pool of human donors (malaria-infected and uninfected, not separated). The sequencing input was gamma-delta T cells from blood. The chain recombines TRDV1 with TRDJ2; 11 nucleotides match TRDD3. The DNA for the CDR3 is TGTGCTCTTGGGGAGCAAATTGCGAGAACTGGGGGATATCTGACAGCACAACTCTTCTTT. Encoded protein: CALGEQIARTGGYLTAQLFF.